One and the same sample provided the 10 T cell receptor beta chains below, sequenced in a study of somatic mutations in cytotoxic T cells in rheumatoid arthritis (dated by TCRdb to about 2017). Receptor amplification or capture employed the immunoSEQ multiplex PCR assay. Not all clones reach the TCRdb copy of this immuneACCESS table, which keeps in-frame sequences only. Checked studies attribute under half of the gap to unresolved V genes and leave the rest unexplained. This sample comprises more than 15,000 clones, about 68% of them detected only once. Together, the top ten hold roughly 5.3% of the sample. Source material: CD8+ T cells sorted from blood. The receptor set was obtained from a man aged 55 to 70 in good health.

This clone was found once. The CDR3 DNA follows: TGTGCCAGCAGCTTGGAGGGACAGGGCATCGGCATTCAGTACTTC. Encoded protein: CASSLEGQGIGIQYF. The chain employs TRBV5-4 and TRBJ2-4; 9 nucleotides agree with TRBD1. Per the germline V gene, CDR1 is SGHNT and CDR2 is YYREEE (reference sequence). Trimming removed 0 bases from V and 9 bases from J; junction bases left unmatched: 7. This CDR3 is built from 15 residues. Full variable domain (outside the CDR3, taken from reference TRBV5-4 and TRBJ2-4): ETGVTQSPTHLIKTRGQQVTLRCSSQSGHNTVSWYQQALGQGPQFIFQYYREEENGRGNFPPRFSGLQFPNYSSELNVNALELDDSALYLCASSLEGQGIGIQYFGAGTRLSVL.

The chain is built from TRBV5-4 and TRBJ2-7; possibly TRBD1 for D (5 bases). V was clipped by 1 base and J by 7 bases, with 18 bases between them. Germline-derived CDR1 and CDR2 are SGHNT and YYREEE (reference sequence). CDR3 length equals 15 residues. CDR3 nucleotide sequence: TGTGCCAGCAGCTTGAAGGACACCGCTGGAATGGAGCAGTACTTC. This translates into CASSLKDTAGMEQYF.

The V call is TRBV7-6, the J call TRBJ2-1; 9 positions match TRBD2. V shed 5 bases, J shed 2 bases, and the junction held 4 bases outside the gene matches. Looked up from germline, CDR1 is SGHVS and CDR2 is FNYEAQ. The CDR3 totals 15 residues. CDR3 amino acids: CASSLSGRTYNEQFF. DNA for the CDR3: TGTGCCAGCAGCCTTAGCGGGAGAACCTACAATGAGCAGTTCTTC.

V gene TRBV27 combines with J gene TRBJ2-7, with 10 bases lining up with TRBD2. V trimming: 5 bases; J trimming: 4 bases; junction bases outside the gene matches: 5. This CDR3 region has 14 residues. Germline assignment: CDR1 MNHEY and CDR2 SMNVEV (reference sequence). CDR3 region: CASSHGTSAYEQYF. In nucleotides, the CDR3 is TGTGCCAGCAGTCACGGGACTAGCGCGTACGAGCAGTACTTC.

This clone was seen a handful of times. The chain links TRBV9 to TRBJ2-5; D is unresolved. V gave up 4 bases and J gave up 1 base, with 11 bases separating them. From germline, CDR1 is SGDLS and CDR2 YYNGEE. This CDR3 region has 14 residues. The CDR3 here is CASSSQTPQETQYF. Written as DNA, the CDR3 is TGTGCCAGCAGCTCCCAGACACCCCAAGAGACCCAGTACTTC.

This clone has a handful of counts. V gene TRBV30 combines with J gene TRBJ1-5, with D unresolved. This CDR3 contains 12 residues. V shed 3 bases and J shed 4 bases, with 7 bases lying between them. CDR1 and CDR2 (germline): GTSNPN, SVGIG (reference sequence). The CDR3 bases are TGTGCCTGGAGCTCGGGGAATCAGCCCCAGCATTTT. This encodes CAWSSGNQPQHF.

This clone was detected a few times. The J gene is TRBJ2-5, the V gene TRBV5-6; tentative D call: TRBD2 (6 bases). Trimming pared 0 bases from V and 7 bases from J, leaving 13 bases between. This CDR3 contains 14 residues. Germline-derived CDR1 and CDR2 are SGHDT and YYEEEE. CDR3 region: CASSLGTTGGTQYF. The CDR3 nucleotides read TGTGCCAGCAGCTTGGGAACTACCGGGGGGACCCAGTACTTC.

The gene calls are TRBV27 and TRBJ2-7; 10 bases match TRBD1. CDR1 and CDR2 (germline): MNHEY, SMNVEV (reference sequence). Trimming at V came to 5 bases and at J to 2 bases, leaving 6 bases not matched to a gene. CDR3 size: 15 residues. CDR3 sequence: CASSASGTGAYEQYF. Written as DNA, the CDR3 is TGTGCCAGCAGTGCGTCCGGGACAGGGGCCTACGAGCAGTACTTC.

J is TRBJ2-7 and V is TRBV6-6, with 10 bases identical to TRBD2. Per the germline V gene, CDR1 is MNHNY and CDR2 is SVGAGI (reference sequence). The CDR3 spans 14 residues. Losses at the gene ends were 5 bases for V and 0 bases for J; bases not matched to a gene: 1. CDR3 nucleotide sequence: TGTGCCAGCAGTCCTAGCGGGAGCTCCTACGAGCAGTACTTC. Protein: CASSPSGSSYEQYF.

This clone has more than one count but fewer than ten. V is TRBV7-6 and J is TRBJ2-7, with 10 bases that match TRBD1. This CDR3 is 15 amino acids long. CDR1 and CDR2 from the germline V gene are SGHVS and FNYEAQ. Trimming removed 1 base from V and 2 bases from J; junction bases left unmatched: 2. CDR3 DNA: TGTGCCAGCAGCTTAGGACAGGGGGCGACCTACGAGCAGTACTTC. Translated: CASSLGQGATYEQYF.